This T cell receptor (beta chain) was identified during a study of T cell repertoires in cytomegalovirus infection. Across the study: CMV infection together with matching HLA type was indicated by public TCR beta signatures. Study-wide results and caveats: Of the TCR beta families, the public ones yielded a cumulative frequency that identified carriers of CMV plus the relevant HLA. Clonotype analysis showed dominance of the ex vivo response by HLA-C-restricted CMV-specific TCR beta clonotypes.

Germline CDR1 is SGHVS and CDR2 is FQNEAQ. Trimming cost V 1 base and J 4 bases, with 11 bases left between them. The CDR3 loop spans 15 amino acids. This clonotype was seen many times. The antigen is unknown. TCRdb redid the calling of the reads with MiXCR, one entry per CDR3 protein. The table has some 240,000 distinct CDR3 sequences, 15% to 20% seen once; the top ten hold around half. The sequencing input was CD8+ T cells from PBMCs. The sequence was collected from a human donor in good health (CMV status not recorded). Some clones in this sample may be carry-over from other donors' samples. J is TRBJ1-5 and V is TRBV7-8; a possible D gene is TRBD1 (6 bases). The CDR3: CASSLDLQGNQPQHF. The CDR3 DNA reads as TGTGCCAGCAGCTTAGATCTCCAGGGGAATCAGCCCCAGCATTTT.